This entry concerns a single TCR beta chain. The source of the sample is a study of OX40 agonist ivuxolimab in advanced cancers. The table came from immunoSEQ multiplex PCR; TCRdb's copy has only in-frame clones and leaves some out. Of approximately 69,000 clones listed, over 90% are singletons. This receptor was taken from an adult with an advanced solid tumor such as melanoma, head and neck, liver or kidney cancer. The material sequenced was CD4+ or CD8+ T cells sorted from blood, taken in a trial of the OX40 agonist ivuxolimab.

CDR3 nucleotides: TGCGCCAGCAGCCAAGGACACGGGACCTCTGGAAACACCATATATTTT. Protein: CASSQGHGTSGNTIYF. The rearrangement links TRBV4-1 to TRBJ1-3; weak D call: TRBD1 (5 bases). This CDR3 is built from 16 residues. CDR1 MGHRA and CDR2 YSYEKL come from the germline V gene. Trimming stripped 1 base from V and 0 bases from J, with 10 bases between.